The entry that follows covers one T cell receptor (beta chain) sequence. Between the trimmed V and J ends, which lost 3 bases and 1 base, there was a span of 10 bases. The CDR3 totals 14 residues. CDR1 SEHNR and CDR2 FQNEAQ come from the germline V gene (reference sequence). The data stem from a study of T-cell reconstitution after alpha-beta-depleted transplantation in children. Library preparation (for TCRbeta) was performed with unique molecular identifiers. TCRdb re-called the PCR reads through MiXCR, storing one row per CDR3 protein. The sample includes some 590,000 distinct CDR3 sequences, over 9.5% seen only once; the top ten take around 4%.

The receptor comes from a human donor who donated a stem cell graft to a child with acute myeloid leukemia. This sequence joins TRBV7-9 and TRBJ2-7; D may be TRBD1 (5 bases). The source was PBMCs from the stem cell graft donor, collected from the stem cell graft. CDR3 in amino acids: CASSFDSSSYEQYF. The CDR3 DNA is TGTGCCAGCAGCTTCGACAGTTCGTCCTACGAGCAGTACTTC. The entire variable domain, with the rest obtained from reference TRBV7-9 and TRBJ2-7, is as follows: DTGVSQNPRHKITKRGQNVTFRCDPISEHNRLYWYRQTLGQGPEFLTYFQNEAQLEKSRLLSDRFSAERPKGSFSTLEIQRTEQGDSAMYLCASSFDSSSYEQYFGPGTRLTVT.